This T cell receptor (beta chain) was recorded in a study of early T cells in non-severe SARS-CoV-2 infection. Study details: Unsorted whole blood bulk RNA was sequenced, with unpaired chains.

Individual cDNA molecules received unique molecular identifiers during library preparation. TCRdb independently ran MiXCR on the 5' RACE reads; one entry per CDR3 protein. The table has about 50,000 distinct CDR3 sequences, about 10% seen once; the top ten hold 15%. The CDR3 loop spans 15 amino acids. Per germline, CDR1 LGHDT and CDR2 YNNKEL (reference sequence). With 7 bases removed from V and 5 bases from J, the gap between germline ends came to 15 bases. Whole-study findings and limits: Matching with VDJdb favored anti-spike CD8 responses (missing private and CD4 specificities).

This clonotype was seen many times. The antigen is unknown. Sequenced input: whole blood. This receptor was taken from an adult who was a healthcare worker with PCR-confirmed SARS-CoV-2 infection or an uninfected control (not recorded which). The chain is built from TRBV3-1 and TRBJ1-6, with D perhaps TRBD1 (6 bases). CDR3 sequence reads: CASNKRGRNNSPLHF. CDR3 DNA sequence: TGTGCCAGCAACAAAAGGGGGAGGAATAATTCACCCCTCCACTTT.